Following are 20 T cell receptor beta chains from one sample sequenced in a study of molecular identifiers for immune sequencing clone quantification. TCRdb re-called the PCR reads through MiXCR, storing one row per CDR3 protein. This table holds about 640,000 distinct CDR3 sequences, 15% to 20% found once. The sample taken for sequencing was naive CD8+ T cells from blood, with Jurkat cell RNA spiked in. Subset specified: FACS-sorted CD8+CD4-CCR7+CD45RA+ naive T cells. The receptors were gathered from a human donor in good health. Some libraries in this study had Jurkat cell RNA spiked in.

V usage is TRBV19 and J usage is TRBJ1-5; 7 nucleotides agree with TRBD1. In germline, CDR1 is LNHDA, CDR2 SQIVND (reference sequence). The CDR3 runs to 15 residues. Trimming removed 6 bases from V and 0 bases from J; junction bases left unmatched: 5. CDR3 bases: TGTGCCAGTAGGGAAGGGGGCTATAGCAATCAGCCCCAGCATTTT. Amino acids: CASREGGYSNQPQHF.

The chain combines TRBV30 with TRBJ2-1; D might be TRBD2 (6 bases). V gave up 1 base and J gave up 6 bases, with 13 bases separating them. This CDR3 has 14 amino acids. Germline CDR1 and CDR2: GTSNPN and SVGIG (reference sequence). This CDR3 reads CAWSAGLGFNEQFF. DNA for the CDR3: TGTGCCTGGAGTGCGGGACTGGGATTCAATGAGCAGTTCTTC.

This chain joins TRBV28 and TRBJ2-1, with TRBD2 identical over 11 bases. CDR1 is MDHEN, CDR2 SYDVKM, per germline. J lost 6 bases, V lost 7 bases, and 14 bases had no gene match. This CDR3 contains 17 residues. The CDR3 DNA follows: TGTGCCAGCACTCTCCTTCAGGGACTAGCGGAACTCAATGAGCAGTTCTTC. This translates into CASTLLQGLAELNEQFF.

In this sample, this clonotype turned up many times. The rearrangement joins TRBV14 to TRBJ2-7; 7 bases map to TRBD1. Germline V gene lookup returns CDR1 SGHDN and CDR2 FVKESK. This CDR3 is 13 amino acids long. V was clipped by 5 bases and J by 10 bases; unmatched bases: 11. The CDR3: CASSTPWGTEQYF. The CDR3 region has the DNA TGTGCCAGCAGCACTCCATGGGGGACAGAACAGTACTTC.

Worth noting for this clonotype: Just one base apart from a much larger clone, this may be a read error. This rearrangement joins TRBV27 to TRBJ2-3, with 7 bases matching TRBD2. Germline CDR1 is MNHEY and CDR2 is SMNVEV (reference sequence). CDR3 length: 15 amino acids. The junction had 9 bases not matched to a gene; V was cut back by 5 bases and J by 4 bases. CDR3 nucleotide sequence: TGTGCCAGCAGTCTACTAGCGAGAGTAGCAGATACGCAGTATTTT. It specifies CASSLLARVADTQYF.

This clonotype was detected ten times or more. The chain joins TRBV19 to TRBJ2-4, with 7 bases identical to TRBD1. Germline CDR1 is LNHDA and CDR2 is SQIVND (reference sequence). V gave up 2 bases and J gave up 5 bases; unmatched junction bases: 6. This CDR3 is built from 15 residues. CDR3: CASSISGGLQNIQYF. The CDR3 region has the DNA TGTGCCAGTAGTATATCAGGGGGATTGCAAAACATTCAGTACTTC. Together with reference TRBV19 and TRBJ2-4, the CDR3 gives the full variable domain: DGGITQSPKYLFRKEGQNVTLSCEQNLNHDAMYWYRQDPGQGLRLIYYSQIVNDFQKGDIAEGYSVSREKKESFPLTVTSAQKNPTAFYLCASSISGGLQNIQYFGAGTRLSVL.

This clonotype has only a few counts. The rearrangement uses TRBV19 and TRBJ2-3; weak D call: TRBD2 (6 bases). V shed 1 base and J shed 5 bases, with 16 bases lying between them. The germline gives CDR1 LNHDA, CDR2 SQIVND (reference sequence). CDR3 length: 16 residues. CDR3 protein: CASSIGDSLEIDTQYF. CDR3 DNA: TGTGCCAGTAGTATAGGGGACTCCCTGGAAATAGATACGCAGTATTTT.

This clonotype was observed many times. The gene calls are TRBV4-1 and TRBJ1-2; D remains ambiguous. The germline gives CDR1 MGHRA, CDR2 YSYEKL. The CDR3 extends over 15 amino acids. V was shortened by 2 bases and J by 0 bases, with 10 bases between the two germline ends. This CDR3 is CASSQLLNPNYGYTF. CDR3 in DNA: TGCGCCAGCAGCCAACTACTGAACCCTAACTATGGCTACACCTTC.

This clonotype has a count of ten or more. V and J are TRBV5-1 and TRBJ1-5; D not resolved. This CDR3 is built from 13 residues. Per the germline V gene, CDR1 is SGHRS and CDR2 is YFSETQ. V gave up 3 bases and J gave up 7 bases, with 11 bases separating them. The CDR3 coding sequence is TGCGCCAGCAGCTGGACCCCGGGGCAGCCCCAGCATTTT. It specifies CASSWTPGQPQHF.

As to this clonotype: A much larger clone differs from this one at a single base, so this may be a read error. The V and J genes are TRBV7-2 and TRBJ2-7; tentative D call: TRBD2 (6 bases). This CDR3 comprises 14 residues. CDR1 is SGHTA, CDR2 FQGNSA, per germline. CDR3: CASSQASTTGEQCF. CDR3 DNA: TGTGCCAGCAGCCAGGCCTCGACTACGGGAGAGCAGTGCTTC.

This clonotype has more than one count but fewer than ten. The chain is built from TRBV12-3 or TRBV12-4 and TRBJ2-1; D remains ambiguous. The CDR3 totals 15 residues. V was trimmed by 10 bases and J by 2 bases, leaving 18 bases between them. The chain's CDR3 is CAIILKGLAYNEQFF. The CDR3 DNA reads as TGTGCCATCATTCTTAAGGGCCTAGCCTACAATGAGCAGTTCTTC.

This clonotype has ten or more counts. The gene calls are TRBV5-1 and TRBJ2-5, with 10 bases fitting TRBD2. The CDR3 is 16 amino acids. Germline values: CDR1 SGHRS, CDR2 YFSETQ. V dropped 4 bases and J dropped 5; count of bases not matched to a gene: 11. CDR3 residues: CASSGASGGPAETQYF. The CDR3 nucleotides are TGCGCCAGCAGCGGAGCTAGCGGGGGCCCCGCGGAGACCCAGTACTTC. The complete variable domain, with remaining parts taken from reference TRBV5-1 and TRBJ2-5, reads KAGVTQTPRYLIKTRGQQVTLSCSPISGHRSVSWYQQTPGQGLQFLFEYFSETQRNKGNFPGRFSGRQFSNSRSEMNVSTLELGDSALYLCASSGASGGPAETQYFGPGTRLLVL.

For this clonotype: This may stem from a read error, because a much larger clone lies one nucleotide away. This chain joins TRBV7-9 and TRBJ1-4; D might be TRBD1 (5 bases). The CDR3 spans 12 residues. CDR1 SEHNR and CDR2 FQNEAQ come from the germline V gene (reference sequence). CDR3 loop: CASNLEDIKLFF. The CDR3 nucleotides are TGTGCCAGCAACTTAGAGGACATCAAACTGTTTTTT.

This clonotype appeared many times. This CDR3 is CASSPDRELQYF. The CDR3 bases are TGCGCCAGCAGCCCCGACAGGGAGTTACAGTACTTC. The chain couples TRBV4-3 to TRBJ2-7, with 7 positions matching TRBD1. The ends lost 4 bases at V and 10 bases at J; junction bases unmatched: 7. This CDR3 region has 12 residues. Germline CDR1 LGHNA, CDR2 YSLEER.

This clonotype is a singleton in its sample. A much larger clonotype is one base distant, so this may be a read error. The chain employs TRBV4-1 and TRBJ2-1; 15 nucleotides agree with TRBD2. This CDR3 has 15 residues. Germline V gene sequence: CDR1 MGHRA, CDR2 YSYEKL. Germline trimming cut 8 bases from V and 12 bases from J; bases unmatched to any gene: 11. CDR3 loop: CASGRGTSGGLGQFF. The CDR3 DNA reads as TGCGCCAGCGGCCGGGGGACTAGCGGGGGGTTGGGGCAGTTCTTC.

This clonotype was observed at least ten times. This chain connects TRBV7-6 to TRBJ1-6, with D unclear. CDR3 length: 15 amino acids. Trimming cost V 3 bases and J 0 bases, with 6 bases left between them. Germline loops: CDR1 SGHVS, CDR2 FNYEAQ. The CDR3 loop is CASSLMSSYNSPLHF. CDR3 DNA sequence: TGTGCCAGCAGCTTGATGAGCTCCTATAATTCACCCCTCCACTTT.

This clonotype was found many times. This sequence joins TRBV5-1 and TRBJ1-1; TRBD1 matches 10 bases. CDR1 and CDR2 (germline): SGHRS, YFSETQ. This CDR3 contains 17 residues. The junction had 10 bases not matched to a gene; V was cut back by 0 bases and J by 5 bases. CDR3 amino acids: CASSLAVWDRGGTEAFF. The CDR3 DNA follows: TGCGCCAGCAGCTTGGCAGTTTGGGACAGGGGAGGAACTGAAGCTTTCTTT. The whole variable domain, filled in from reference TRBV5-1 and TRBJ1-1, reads KAGVTQTPRYLIKTRGQQVTLSCSPISGHRSVSWYQQTPGQGLQFLFEYFSETQRNKGNFPGRFSGRQFSNSRSEMNVSTLELGDSALYLCASSLAVWDRGGTEAFFGQGTRLTVV.

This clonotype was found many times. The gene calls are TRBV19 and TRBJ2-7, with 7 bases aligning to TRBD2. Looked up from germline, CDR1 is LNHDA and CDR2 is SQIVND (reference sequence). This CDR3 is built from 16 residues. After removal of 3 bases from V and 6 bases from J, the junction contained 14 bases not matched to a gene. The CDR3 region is CASSMVRVQAGSEQYF. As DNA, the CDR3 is TGTGCCAGTAGTATGGTTCGTGTGCAAGCGGGGTCCGAGCAGTACTTC.

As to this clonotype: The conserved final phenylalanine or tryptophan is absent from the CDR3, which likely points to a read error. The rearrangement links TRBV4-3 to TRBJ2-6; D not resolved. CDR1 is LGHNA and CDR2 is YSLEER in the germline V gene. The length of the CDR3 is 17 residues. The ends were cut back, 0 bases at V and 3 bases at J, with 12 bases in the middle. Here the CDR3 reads CASSQDRDSGGANVLTY. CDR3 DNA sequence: TGCGCCAGCAGCCAAGATCGAGACTCTGGTGGGGCCAACGTCCTGACTTAC.

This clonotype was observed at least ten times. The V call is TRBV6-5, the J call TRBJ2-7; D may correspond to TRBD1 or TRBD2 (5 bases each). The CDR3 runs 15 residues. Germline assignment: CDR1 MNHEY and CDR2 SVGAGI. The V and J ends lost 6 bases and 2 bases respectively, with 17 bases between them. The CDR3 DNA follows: TGTGCCAGCAGACCCCTGGTGGGGGAAACCTACGAGCAGTACTTC. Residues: CASRPLVGETYEQYF.